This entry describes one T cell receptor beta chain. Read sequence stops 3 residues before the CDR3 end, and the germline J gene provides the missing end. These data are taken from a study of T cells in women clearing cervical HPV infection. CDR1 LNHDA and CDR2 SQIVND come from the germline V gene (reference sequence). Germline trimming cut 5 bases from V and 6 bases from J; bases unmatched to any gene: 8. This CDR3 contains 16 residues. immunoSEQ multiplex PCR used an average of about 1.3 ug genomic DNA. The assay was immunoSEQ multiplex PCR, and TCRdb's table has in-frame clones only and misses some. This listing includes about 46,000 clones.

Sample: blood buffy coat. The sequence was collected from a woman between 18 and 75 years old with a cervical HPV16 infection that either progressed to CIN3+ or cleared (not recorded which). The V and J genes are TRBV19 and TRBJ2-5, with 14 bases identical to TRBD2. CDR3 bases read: TGTGCCAGTAGTCCGCCGGGACTAGCGGGAGAGAAGACC. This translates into CASSPPGLAGEKT. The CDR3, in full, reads CASSPPGLAGEKTQYF.